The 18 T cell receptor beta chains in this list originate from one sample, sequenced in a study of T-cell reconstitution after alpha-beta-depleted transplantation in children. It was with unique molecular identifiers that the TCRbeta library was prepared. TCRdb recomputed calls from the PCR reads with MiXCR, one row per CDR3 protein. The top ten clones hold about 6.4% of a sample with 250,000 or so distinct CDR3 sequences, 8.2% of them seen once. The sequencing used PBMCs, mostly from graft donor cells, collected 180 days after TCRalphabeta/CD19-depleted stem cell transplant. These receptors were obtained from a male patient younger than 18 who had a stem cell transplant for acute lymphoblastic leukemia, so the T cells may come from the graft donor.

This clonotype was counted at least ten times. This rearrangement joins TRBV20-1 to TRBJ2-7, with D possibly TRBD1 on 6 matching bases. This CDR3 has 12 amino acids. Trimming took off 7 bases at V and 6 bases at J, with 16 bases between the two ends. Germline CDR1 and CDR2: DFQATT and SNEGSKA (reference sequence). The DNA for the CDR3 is TGCAGTGTAGACAGGCAAGAGGGCGAGCAGTACTTC. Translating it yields CSVDRQEGEQYF.

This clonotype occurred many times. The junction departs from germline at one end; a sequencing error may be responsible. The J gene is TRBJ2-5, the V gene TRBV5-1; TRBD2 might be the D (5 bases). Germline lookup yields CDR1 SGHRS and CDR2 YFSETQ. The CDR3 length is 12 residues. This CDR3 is CASSLGRETQYF. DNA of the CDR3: TGTGCCAGCAGTTTGGGGAGAGAGACCCAGTACTTC.

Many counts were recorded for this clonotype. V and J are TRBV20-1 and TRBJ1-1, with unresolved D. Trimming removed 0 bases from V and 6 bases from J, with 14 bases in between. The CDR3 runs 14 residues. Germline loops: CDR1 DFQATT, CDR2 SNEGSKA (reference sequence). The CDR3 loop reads CSARDTSQLSEAFF. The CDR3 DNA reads TGCAGTGCTAGAGATACATCGCAATTGTCTGAAGCTTTCTTT.

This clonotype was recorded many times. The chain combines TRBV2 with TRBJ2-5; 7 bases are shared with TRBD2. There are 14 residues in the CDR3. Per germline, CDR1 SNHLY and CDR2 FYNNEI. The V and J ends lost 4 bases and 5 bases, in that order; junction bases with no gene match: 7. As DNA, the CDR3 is TGTGCCAGCAGTGTTCGAGGGAGGGCCGAGACCCAGTACTTC. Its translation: CASSVRGRAETQYF.

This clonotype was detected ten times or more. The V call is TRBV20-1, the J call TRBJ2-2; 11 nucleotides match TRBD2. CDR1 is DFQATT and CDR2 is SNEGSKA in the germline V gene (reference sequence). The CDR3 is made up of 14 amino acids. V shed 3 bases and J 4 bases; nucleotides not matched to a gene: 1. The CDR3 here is CSASSGRGTGELFF. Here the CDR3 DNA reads TGCAGTGCTAGTAGCGGGAGGGGCACCGGGGAGCTGTTTTTT.

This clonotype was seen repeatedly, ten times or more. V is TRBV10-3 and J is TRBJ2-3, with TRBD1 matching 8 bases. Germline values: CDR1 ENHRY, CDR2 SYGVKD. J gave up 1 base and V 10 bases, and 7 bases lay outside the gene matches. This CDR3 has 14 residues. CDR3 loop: CATSGGLGTDTQYF. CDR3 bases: TGTGCCACGTCAGGGGGCCTGGGCACAGATACGCAGTATTTT.

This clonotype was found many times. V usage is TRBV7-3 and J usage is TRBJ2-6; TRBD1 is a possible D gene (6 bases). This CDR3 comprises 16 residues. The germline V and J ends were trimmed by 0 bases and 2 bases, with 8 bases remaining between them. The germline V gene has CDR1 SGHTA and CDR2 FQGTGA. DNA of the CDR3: TGTGCCAGCAGCTTAACGGGGGCAACTGGGGCCAACGTCCTGACTTTC. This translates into CASSLTGATGANVLTF.

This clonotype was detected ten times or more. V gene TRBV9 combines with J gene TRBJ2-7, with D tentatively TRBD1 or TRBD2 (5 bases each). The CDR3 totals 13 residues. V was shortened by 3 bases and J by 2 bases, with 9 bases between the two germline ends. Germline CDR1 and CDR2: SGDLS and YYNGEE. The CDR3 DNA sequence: TGTGCCAGCAGCGCGGGGCCAACCTACGAGCAGTACTTC. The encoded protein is CASSAGPTYEQYF.

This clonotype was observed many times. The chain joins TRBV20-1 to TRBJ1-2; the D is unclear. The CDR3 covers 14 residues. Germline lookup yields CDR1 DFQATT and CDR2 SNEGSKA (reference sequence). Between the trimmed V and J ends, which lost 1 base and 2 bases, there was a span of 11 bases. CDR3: CSARGAVLNYGYTF. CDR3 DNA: TGCAGTGCTAGAGGCGCGGTGCTAAACTATGGCTACACCTTC.

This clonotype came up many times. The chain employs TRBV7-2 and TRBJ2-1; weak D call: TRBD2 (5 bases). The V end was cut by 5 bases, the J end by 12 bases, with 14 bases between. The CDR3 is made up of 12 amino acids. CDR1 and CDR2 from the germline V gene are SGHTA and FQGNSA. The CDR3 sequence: CASSPAGSGQFF. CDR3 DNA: TGTGCCAGCAGCCCCGCTGGGAGTGGGCAGTTCTTC.

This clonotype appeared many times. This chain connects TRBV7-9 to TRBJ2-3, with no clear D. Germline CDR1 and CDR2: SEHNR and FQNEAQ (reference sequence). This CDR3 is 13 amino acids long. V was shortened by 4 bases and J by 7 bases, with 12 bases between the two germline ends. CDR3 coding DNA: TGTGCCAGCAGCTCCGAAAAGGCCCATACGCAGTATTTT. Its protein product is CASSSEKAHTQYF. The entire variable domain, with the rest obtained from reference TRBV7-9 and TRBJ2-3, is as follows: DTGVSQNPRHKITKRGQNVTFRCDPISEHNRLYWYRQTLGQGPEFLTYFQNEAQLEKSRLLSDRFSAERPKGSFSTLEIQRTEQGDSAMYLCASSSEKAHTQYFGPGTRLTVL.

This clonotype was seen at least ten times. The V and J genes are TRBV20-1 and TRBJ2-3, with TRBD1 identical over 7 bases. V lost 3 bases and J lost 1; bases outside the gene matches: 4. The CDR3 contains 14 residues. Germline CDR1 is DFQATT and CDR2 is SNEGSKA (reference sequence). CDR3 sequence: CSARSGTGTDTQYF. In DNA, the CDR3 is TGCAGTGCTAGGTCCGGGACAGGCACAGATACGCAGTATTTT.

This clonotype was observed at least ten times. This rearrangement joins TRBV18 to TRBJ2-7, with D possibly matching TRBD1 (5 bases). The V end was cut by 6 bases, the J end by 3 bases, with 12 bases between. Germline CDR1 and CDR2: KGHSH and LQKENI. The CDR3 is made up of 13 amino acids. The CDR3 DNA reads TGTGCCAGCTCTCCTAGACAGATCTACGAGCAGTACTTC. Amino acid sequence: CASSPRQIYEQYF.

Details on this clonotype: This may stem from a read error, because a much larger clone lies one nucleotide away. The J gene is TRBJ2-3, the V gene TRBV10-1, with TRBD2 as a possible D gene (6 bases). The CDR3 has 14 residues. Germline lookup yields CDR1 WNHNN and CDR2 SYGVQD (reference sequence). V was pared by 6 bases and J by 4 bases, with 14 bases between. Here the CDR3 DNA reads TGCGCCAGCAGACACAACGCGGGGTCAGATACGCAGTATTTT. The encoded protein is CASRHNAGSDTQYF.

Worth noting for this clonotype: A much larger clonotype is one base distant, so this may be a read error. For the CDR3, the DNA is TGCGCCAGCAGGGGGGGATTGGCGGCCCACGAGCAGTACTTC. Translated: CASRGGLAAHEQYF. This chain joins TRBV5-1 and TRBJ2-7; TRBD2 might be the D (6 bases). The V gene lost 5 bases and the J gene lost 5 bases, with 17 bases spanning the gap. Germline loops: CDR1 SGHRS, CDR2 YFSETQ. The CDR3 runs to 14 residues.

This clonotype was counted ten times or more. CDR3 residues: CASSPPGFQHF. CDR3 sequence (DNA): TGTGCCAGCAGTCCTCCGGGTTTTCAGCATTTT. This rearrangement joins TRBV6-1 to TRBJ1-5; D gene ambiguous. V was clipped by 5 bases and J by 13 bases, with 12 bases between them. From germline, CDR1 is MNHNS and CDR2 SASEGT. The CDR3 spans 11 residues.

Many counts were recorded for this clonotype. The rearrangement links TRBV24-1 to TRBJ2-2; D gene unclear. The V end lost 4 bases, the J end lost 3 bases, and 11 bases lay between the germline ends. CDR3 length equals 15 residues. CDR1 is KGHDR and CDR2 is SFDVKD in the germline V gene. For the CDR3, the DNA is TGTGCCACCAGTGAGTCCCAGCCCCACACCGGGGAGCTGTTTTTT. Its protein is CATSESQPHTGELFF.

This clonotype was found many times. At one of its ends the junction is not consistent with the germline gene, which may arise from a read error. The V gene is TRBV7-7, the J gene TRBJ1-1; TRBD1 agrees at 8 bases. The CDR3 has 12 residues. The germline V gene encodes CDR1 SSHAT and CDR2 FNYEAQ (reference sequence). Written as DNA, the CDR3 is TGTGCTAGCAGCTGCGACAGGGGTGAAGCTTTCTTT. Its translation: CASSCDRGEAFF. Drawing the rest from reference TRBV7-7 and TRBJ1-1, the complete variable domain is GAGVSQSPRYKVTKRGQDVTLRCDPISSHATLYWYQQALGQGPEFLTYFNYEAQPDKSGLPSDRFSAERPEGSISTLTIQRTEQRDSAMYRCASSCDRGEAFFGQGTRLTVV.